Below are 7 T cell receptor beta chains sequenced from a single sample in a study of cytomegalovirus exposure and HLA in healthy donors. PCR involved 60 Vbeta and 13 Jbeta primers. Sequenced by immunoSEQ multiplex PCR; TCRdb stores in-frame clones only, minus some. The sample shows under 150,000 clones, 70% to 85% of them seen only once. Sequencing was carried out using PBMCs. Receptor source: a boy under 18 in good health and CMV-seronegative.

The rearrangement joins TRBV2 to TRBJ2-3; possibly TRBD2 for D (5 bases). The CDR3 is 11 residues long. CDR1 is SNHLY, CDR2 FYNNEI, per germline. V shed 7 bases and J shed 7 bases, with 9 bases lying between them. The CDR3 is CASTAGNTQYF. The CDR3 region has the DNA TGTGCCAGCACCGCCGGGAATACGCAGTATTTT.

The V gene is TRBV6-4, the J gene TRBJ2-7; TRBD2 might be the D (5 bases). V gave up 4 bases and J gave up 5 bases, with 12 bases separating them. Germline assignment: CDR1 MRHNA and CDR2 SNTAGT. The CDR3 is 13 amino acids. In DNA, the CDR3 is TGTGCCAGCAGTGTCCGCCCCGGGGACGAGCAGTACTTC. Translating gives CASSVRPGDEQYF.

This clone was detected a few times. This chain connects TRBV5-1 to TRBJ2-7; D gene uncertain. Germline V gene lookup returns CDR1 SGHRS and CDR2 YFSETQ. V was shortened by 0 bases and J by 2 bases, with 6 bases between the two germline ends. The CDR3 contains 13 residues. This chain's CDR3 is CASSLVPAYEQYF. The CDR3 DNA reads as TGCGCCAGCAGCTTGGTTCCAGCCTACGAGCAGTACTTC.

This chain uses TRBV11-3 with TRBJ2-3; D is undetermined. V was pared by 4 bases and J by 10 bases, with 15 bases between. The CDR3 runs to 13 residues. CDR1 and CDR2 (germline): SGHNT, YENEEA. The CDR3 sequence is CASSSLAGTAQYF. The CDR3 coding sequence is TGTGCCAGCAGCTCCTTAGCCGGCACTGCGCAGTATTTT.

The chain combines TRBV21-1 with TRBJ2-1; TRBD2 is the table's D call and was not checked against the DNA. TRBV21-1 has pseudogene status. The CDR3 is made up of 21 amino acids. The CDR3 DNA reads TGTGCCAGCAGCCAACGAATTCGGACTAGCGGCTACCTCGTCTCCTACAATGAGCAGTTCTTC. Translating gives CASSQRIRTSGYLVSYNEQFF.

The genes are TRBV29-1 and TRBJ1-2; TRBD1 matches 7 bases. J was trimmed by 7 bases and V by 1 base; bases with no gene match: 9. CDR1 SQVTM and CDR2 ANQGSEA come from the germline V gene. This CDR3 is 14 amino acids long. The CDR3 protein is CSVEGEHRGFGYTF. CDR3 in DNA: TGCAGCGTTGAAGGGGAGCACAGGGGTTTTGGCTACACCTTC. The full variable domain, in which reference TRBV29-1 and TRBJ1-2 provide the parts outside the CDR3, is SAVISQKPSRDICQRGTSLTIQCQVDSQVTMMFWYRQQPGQSLTLIATANQGSEATYESGFVIDKFPISRPNLTFSTLTVSNMSPEDSSIYLCSVEGEHRGFGYTFGSGTRLTVV.

In this sample, this clone turned up a few times. The rearrangement links TRBV18 to TRBJ2-3; 10 positions match TRBD2. V was pared by 3 bases and J by 1 base, with 10 bases of the junction left unmatched. Germline CDR1 and CDR2: KGHSH and LQKENI. This CDR3 contains 18 residues. The CDR3 loop is CASSPGVVAGGRTDTQYF. CDR3 in DNA: TGTGCCAGCTCACCTGGCGTAGTAGCGGGAGGTCGCACAGATACGCAGTATTTT.